This TCR beta chain comes out of a study of shared clonotypes between healthy human individuals. General observations from the study: In contrast to clonotypes shared by all four donors, non-shared clonotypes had lower generation probabilities.

Concerning this clone itself: Its antigen is not known.

Cells designated naive CD8 were CD45RO-negative and were positively selected for CCR7, with terminally differentiated effector memory CD45RA+ cells excluded. Trimming cost V 6 bases and J 7 bases, with 10 bases left between them. From germline, CDR1 is SEHNR and CDR2 FQNEAQ (reference sequence). The CDR3 runs 12 residues. Produced via immunoSEQ multiplex PCR; TCRdb's table is partial and in-frame only. This table holds millions of clones, roughly 91% found once. This sequence joins TRBV7-9 and TRBJ2-1; D is possibly TRBD1 (6 bases). The sequence was obtained from a man aged 18 to 29 in good health. Some clones in this sample may be carry-over from other donors' samples. Sequenced sample: naive CD8+ T cells from PBMCs. The CDR3: CASRGQGNEQFF. DNA of the CDR3: TGTGCCAGCAGGGGTCAGGGGAATGAGCAGTTCTTC. Variable domain in full (rest from reference TRBV7-9 and TRBJ2-1): DTGVSQNPRHKITKRGQNVTFRCDPISEHNRLYWYRQTLGQGPEFLTYFQNEAQLEKSRLLSDRFSAERPKGSFSTLEIQRTEQGDSAMYLCASRGQGNEQFFGPGTRLTVL.